Below are 26 T cell receptor beta chains sequenced from a single sample in a study of neoadjuvant anti-PD-1 for oral cavity cancer. Some clones are missing from TCRdb's copy, which holds only in-frame ones; the method was immunoSEQ multiplex PCR. This sample carries over 80,000 clones, 84% of them seen once, and the ten largest clones take 2.5% to 3.5%. Sequenced material: PBMCs, taken before nivolumab (anti-PD-1) treatment. Receptors were obtained from a person between 40 and 80 years old with oral cavity squamous cell carcinoma.

This clone was recorded once. This chain links TRBV30 with TRBJ2-1; no firm D call. Germline loops: CDR1 GTSNPN, CDR2 SVGIG (reference sequence). V was clipped by 2 bases and J by 2 bases, with 4 bases between them. CDR3 length equals 12 residues. The CDR3 loop is CAWSPTYNEQFF. In DNA, the CDR3 is TGTGCCTGGAGTCCCACCTACAATGAGCAGTTCTTC.

The chain couples TRBV10-3 to TRBJ2-3, with 10 bases lining up with TRBD2. The V and J ends lost 5 bases and 2 bases, in that order; junction bases with no gene match: 7. The CDR3 has 16 amino acids. CDR1 and CDR2 (germline): ENHRY, SYGVKD. The CDR3 nucleotides read TGTGCCATCAGTTCAACTCTAGCGGGGGCCACAGATACGCAGTATTTT. This sequence encodes CAISSTLAGATDTQYF.

The CDR3 DNA sequence: TGCAGCGTCTCCGTTGAGGCTGGAAACACCATATATTTT. Its translation: CSVSVEAGNTIYF. The chain links TRBV29-1 to TRBJ1-3; D not certain. The CDR3 has 13 residues. Looked up from germline, CDR1 is SQVTM and CDR2 is ANQGSEA. Between the trimmed V and J ends, which lost 6 bases and 2 bases, there was a span of 11 bases. The whole variable domain, filled in from reference TRBV29-1 and TRBJ1-3, reads SAVISQKPSRDICQRGTSLTIQCQVDSQVTMMFWYRQQPGQSLTLIATANQGSEATYESGFVIDKFPISRPNLTFSTLTVSNMSPEDSSIYLCSVSVEAGNTIYFGEGSWLTVV.

J is TRBJ2-6 and V is TRBV2; perhaps TRBD1 as D (5 bases). V was cut by 4 bases and J by 0 bases, with 10 bases left in between. This CDR3 is 16 amino acids long. The germline V gene has CDR1 SNHLY and CDR2 FYNNEI. The CDR3 loop reads CASSVSDSSGANVLTF. CDR3 DNA: TGTGCCAGCAGTGTCTCCGACAGCTCTGGGGCCAACGTCCTGACTTTC.

This clone was seen only a few times. The J gene is TRBJ1-4, the V gene TRBV5-1; no reliable D call. The CDR3 extends over 14 amino acids. Per germline, CDR1 SGHRS and CDR2 YFSETQ. Trimming stripped 3 bases from V and 8 bases from J, with 14 bases between. CDR3 nucleotides: TGCGCCAGCAGCTCGCCTGGACCGGGGGAAAAACTGTTTTTT. It translates to CASSSPGPGEKLFF.

This chain uses TRBV25-1 with TRBJ1-3, with D perhaps TRBD1 (6 bases). The CDR3 extends over 13 amino acids. CDR1 and CDR2 (germline): MGHDK, SYGVNS. V was cut by 4 bases and J by 10 bases, with 14 bases left in between. For the CDR3, the DNA is TGTGCCAGCAGTGGGCTGGCAGGGACAACCATATATTTT. Protein: CASSGLAGTTIYF.

The chain links TRBV14 to TRBJ1-4; 9 bases match TRBD1. The germline gives CDR1 SGHDN, CDR2 FVKESK. The ends lost 9 bases at V and 8 bases at J; junction bases unmatched: 25. CDR3 length: 19 residues. In DNA form, the CDR3 reads TGTGCCAGGATTTATCCGGGACAGGGACGGAGGGGGTTACAGGAAAAACTGTTTTTT. Translation: CARIYPGQGRRGLQEKLFF.

This clone was detected once. The chain carries TRBV7-3 and TRBJ2-1; D unresolved. The CDR3 spans 15 residues. Trimming took off 2 bases at V and 2 bases at J, with 10 bases between the two ends. The germline V gene has CDR1 SGHTA and CDR2 FQGTGA. CDR3 loop: CASSLSQAPYNEQFF. DNA of the CDR3: TGTGCCAGCAGCTTATCCCAGGCCCCCTACAATGAGCAGTTCTTC.

This chain joins TRBV10-1 and TRBJ2-7; D is unresolved. The CDR3 is 13 amino acids. V gave up 3 bases and J gave up 6 bases, with 12 bases separating them. Germline lookup yields CDR1 WNHNN and CDR2 SYGVQD (reference sequence). DNA of the CDR3: TGCGCCAGCAGTGAAAGGCCCTGGGGCGAGCAGTACTTC. This translates into CASSERPWGEQYF.

The chain combines TRBV6-1 with TRBJ2-5; D unclear. The V end lost 3 bases, the J end lost 7 bases, and 9 bases lay between the germline ends. The CDR3 runs 12 residues. Looked up from germline, CDR1 is MNHNS and CDR2 is SASEGT. The CDR3 is CASSDLLGTQYF. The CDR3 nucleotides are TGTGCCAGCAGTGACCTGCTGGGGACCCAGTACTTC.

A single count supports this clone. This chain uses TRBV5-1 with TRBJ2-7; 14 positions match TRBD2. CDR1 is SGHRS and CDR2 is YFSETQ in the germline V gene. The CDR3 is 14 amino acids. V was clipped by 3 bases and J by 7 bases; unmatched bases: 3. This chain's CDR3 is CASSSGLAGVEQYF. DNA for the CDR3: TGCGCCAGCAGCTCGGGACTAGCGGGAGTAGAGCAGTACTTC.

The chain joins TRBV19 to TRBJ2-5; D is unresolved. V was pared by 5 bases and J by 2 bases, with 12 bases between. CDR3 length: 14 amino acids. Germline-derived CDR1 and CDR2 are LNHDA and SQIVND (reference sequence). The CDR3 coding sequence is TGTGCCAGTAGTCGGTCCATCCTACAAGAGACCCAGTACTTC. It translates to CASSRSILQETQYF.

V gene TRBV7-6 combines with J gene TRBJ2-2; D might be TRBD2 (5 bases). The CDR3 runs to 14 residues. Trimming stripped 3 bases from V and 7 bases from J, with 12 bases between. Germline CDR1 and CDR2: SGHVS and FNYEAQ. CDR3 DNA sequence: TGTGCCAGCAGCTTGAGAGGGCTTGACGGGGAGCTGTTTTTT. It encodes CASSLRGLDGELFF.

This clone was seen at least ten times. This sequence joins TRBV10-3 and TRBJ2-2; D is ambiguous. V was trimmed by 0 bases and J by 5 bases, leaving 13 bases between them. The germline CDR1 and CDR2 sequences are ENHRY and SYGVKD. The CDR3 is 16 residues long. The CDR3 loop is CAISESPAELTGELFF. In DNA, the CDR3 is TGTGCCATCAGTGAGTCTCCGGCGGAACTTACCGGGGAGCTGTTTTTT.

In this sample, this clone turned up a few times. This chain uses TRBV5-1 with TRBJ1-4; D not resolved. Germline CDR1 and CDR2: SGHRS and YFSETQ. The CDR3 is 16 amino acids. With 0 bases removed from V and 8 bases from J, the gap between germline ends came to 17 bases. CDR3 protein: CASSLATTPSVEKLFF. CDR3 DNA: TGCGCCAGCAGCTTGGCTACGACCCCTAGTGTGGAAAAACTGTTTTTT.

The J gene is TRBJ1-5, the V gene TRBV5-8; D is undetermined. The V and J ends lost 4 bases and 3 bases respectively, with 8 bases between them. In germline, CDR1 is SGHTS, CDR2 YDEGEE. The CDR3 runs to 13 residues. In nucleotides, the CDR3 is TGTGCCAGCAGCGGGAGCAACAATCAGCCCCAGCATTTT. Encoded protein: CASSGSNNQPQHF.

The chain has TRBV2 and TRBJ2-4, with 10 bases aligning to TRBD1. The CDR3 is 14 amino acids. The V and J ends lost 8 bases and 0 bases, in that order; junction bases with no gene match: 1. CDR1 and CDR2 from the germline V gene are SNHLY and FYNNEI. CDR3 protein: CASGQGVAKNIQYF. The CDR3 DNA is TGTGCCAGCGGACAGGGGGTAGCCAAAAACATTCAGTACTTC.

This chain uses TRBV6-5 with TRBJ2-4, with TRBD2 identical over 7 bases. CDR1 and CDR2 (germline): MNHEY, SVGAGI. V shed 6 bases and J 1 base; nucleotides not matched to a gene: 0. This CDR3 is 13 amino acids long. As DNA, the CDR3 is TGTGCCAGCAGCGGGGGGGCCAAAAACATTCAGTACTTC. It codes for CASSGGAKNIQYF.

The chain has TRBV6-6 and TRBJ2-2; 8 nucleotides match TRBD2. CDR3 size: 14 residues. Germline CDR1 is MNHNY and CDR2 is SVGAGI (reference sequence). V trimming: 5 bases; J trimming: 6 bases; junction bases outside the gene matches: 5. CDR3 protein: CASSPAGGAGELFF. Here the CDR3 DNA reads TGTGCCAGCAGTCCCGCGGGGGGAGCCGGGGAGCTGTTTTTT.

Only one count was recorded for this clone. The rearrangement joins TRBV7-6 to TRBJ2-1, with D hard to call. The V and J ends lost 1 base and 14 bases respectively, with 6 bases between them. The CDR3 is 10 amino acids. From germline, CDR1 is SGHVS and CDR2 FNYEAQ. CDR3 DNA: TGTGCCAGCAGCTTAGTTGCGAAGTTCTTC. Its protein is CASSLVAKFF.

This rearrangement joins TRBV5-6 to TRBJ2-7; no clear D gene. This CDR3 is 14 amino acids long. CDR1 and CDR2 from the germline V gene are SGHDT and YYEEEE. V lost 2 bases, J lost 1 base, and 10 bases lay in between. CDR3 DNA sequence: TGTGCCAGCAGCTTCTCGGGCCTGTCCTACGAGCAGTACTTC. Amino acids: CASSFSGLSYEQYF.

The rearrangement joins TRBV6-1 to TRBJ2-7, with no clear D. The CDR3 spans 11 residues. Germline CDR1 and CDR2: MNHNS and SASEGT. V lost 5 bases, J lost 3 bases, and 5 bases lay in between. The CDR3 DNA reads as TGTGCCAGCAGTCGCCTCTACGAGCAGTACTTC. Its translation: CASSRLYEQYF.

The rearrangement links TRBV10-1 to TRBJ2-3; 10 bases fit TRBD1. V was pared by 6 bases and J by 2 bases, with 5 bases of the junction left unmatched. The CDR3 sequence is 15 residues long. Germline lookup yields CDR1 WNHNN and CDR2 SYGVQD (reference sequence). This CDR3 is CASSSGQGDTDTQYF. For the CDR3, the DNA is TGCGCCAGCAGCTCAGGACAGGGGGACACAGATACGCAGTATTTT.

V usage is TRBV4-1 and J usage is TRBJ2-7; 10 positions match TRBD1. Trimming at V came to 4 bases and at J to 3 bases, leaving 3 bases not matched to a gene. The germline V gene encodes CDR1 MGHRA and CDR2 YSYEKL. The CDR3 has 14 amino acids. The CDR3 region is CASSPRTGGYEQYF. The CDR3 bases are TGCGCCAGCAGCCCCCGGACAGGGGGCTACGAGCAGTACTTC.

The chain uses TRBV7-8 and TRBJ1-3, with unresolved D. V lost 5 bases to trimming and J lost 0 bases, with 11 bases between them. CDR1 is SGHVS, CDR2 FQNEAQ, per germline. The CDR3 runs 15 residues. CDR3: CASSPSLYSGNTIYF. CDR3 DNA: TGTGCCAGCAGCCCCTCACTCTACTCTGGAAACACCATATATTTT. The complete variable domain, with remaining parts taken from reference TRBV7-8 and TRBJ1-3, reads GAGVSQSPRYKVAKRGQDVALRCDPISGHVSLFWYQQALGQGPEFLTYFQNEAQLDKSGLPSDRFFAERPEGSVSTLKIQRTQQEDSAVYLCASSPSLYSGNTIYFGEGSWLTVV.

V is TRBV5-1 and J is TRBJ1-1, with D perhaps TRBD1 (6 bases). The V gene's germline CDR1 is SGHRS and CDR2 YFSETQ. Trimming left V 4 bases short and J 3 bases short, with 19 bases between. CDR3 length: 16 residues. This chain's CDR3 is CASSPGRGGLDTEAFF. Written as DNA, the CDR3 is TGCGCCAGCAGCCCGGGACGGGGGGGGCTAGACACTGAAGCTTTCTTT. The complete variable domain, with remaining parts taken from reference TRBV5-1 and TRBJ1-1, reads KAGVTQTPRYLIKTRGQQVTLSCSPISGHRSVSWYQQTPGQGLQFLFEYFSETQRNKGNFPGRFSGRQFSNSRSEMNVSTLELGDSALYLCASSPGRGGLDTEAFFGQGTRLTVV.